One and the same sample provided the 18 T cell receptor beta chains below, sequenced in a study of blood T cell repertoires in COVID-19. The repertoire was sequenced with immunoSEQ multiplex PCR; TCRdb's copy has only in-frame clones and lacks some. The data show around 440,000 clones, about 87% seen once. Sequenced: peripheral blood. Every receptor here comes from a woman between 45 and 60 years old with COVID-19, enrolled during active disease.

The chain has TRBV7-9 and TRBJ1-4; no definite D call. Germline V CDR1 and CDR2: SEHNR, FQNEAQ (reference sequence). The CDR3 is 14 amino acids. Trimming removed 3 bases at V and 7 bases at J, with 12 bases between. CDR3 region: CASSFPGEGEKLFF. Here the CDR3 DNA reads TGTGCCAGCAGCTTCCCCGGGGAGGGTGAAAAACTGTTTTTT.

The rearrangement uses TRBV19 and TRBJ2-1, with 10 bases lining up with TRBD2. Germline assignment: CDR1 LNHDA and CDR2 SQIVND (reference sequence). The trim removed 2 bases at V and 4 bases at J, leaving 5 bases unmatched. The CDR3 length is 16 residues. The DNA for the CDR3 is TGTGCCAGTAGTATAAGGGAAGCGGGGGGGTACAATGAGCAGTTCTTC. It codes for CASSIREAGGYNEQFF.

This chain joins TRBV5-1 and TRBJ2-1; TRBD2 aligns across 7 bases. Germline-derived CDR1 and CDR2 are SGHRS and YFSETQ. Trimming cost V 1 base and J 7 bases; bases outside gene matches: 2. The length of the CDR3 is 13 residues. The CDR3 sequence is CASSLWGGNEQFF. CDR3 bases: TGCGCCAGCAGCTTGTGGGGAGGGAATGAGCAGTTCTTC.

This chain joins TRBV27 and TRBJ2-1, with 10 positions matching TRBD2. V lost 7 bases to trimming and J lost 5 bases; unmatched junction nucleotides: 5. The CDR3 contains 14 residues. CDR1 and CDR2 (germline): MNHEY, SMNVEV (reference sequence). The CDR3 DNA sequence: TGTGCCAGCACCCGACTAGCGGGTGACAATGAGCAGTTCTTC. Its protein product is CASTRLAGDNEQFF.

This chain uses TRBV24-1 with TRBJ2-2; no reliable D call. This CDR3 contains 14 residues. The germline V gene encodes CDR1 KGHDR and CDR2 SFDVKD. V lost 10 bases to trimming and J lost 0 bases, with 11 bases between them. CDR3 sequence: CATGEATNTGELFF. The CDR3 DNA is TGTGCCACAGGTGAGGCTACGAACACCGGGGAGCTGTTTTTT.

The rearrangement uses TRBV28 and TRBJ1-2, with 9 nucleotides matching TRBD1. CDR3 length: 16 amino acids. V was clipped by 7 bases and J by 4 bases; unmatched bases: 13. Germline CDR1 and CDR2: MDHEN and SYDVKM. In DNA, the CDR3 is TGTGCCAGCATTATGAGGGGACAGGGCATTCGCTATGGCTACACCTTC. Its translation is CASIMRGQGIRYGYTF.

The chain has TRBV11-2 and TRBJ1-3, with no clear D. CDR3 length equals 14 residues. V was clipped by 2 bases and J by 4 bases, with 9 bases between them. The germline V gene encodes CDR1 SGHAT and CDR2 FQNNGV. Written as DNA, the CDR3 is TGTGCCAGCAGCTTAACACAGCTAGGAAACACCATATATTTT. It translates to CASSLTQLGNTIYF.

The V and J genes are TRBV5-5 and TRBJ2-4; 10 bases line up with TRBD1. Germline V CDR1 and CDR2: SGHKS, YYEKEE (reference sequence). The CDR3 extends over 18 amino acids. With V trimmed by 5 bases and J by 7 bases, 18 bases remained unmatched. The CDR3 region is CASRSLLGPGTGVNIQYF. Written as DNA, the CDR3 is TGTGCCAGCAGAAGCCTGCTAGGCCCCGGGACAGGGGTGAACATTCAGTACTTC. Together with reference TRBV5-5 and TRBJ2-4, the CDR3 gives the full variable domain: DAGVTQSPTHLIKTRGQQVTLRCSPISGHKSVSWYQQVLGQGPQFIFQYYEKEERGRGNFPDRFSARQFPNYSSELNVNALLLGDSALYLCASRSLLGPGTGVNIQYFGAGTRLSVL.

CDR3 amino acids: CSVAMGDQPQHF. CDR3 nucleotides: TGCAGCGTTGCCATGGGAGATCAGCCCCAGCATTTT. V and J are TRBV29-1 and TRBJ1-5; D uncertain. This CDR3 region has 12 residues. Germline V gene data show CDR1 as SQVTM and CDR2 as ANQGSEA. Trimming pared 4 bases from V and 5 bases from J, leaving 9 bases between.

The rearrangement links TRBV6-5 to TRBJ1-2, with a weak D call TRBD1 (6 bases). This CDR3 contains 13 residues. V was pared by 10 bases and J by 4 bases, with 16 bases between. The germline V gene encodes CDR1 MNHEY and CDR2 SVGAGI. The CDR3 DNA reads TGTGCCATCGACCCGACAGGAGCCTATGGCTACACCTTC. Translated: CAIDPTGAYGYTF.

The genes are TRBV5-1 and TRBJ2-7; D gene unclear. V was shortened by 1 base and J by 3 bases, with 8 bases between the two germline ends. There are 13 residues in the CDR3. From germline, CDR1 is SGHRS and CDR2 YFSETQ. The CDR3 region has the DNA TGCGCCAGCAGCTTGCGGTTTGACTACGAGCAGTACTTC. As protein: CASSLRFDYEQYF.

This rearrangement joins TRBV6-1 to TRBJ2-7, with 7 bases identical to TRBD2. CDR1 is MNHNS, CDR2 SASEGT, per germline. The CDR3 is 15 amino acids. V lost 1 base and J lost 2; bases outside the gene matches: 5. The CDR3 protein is CASSEGSGATYEQYF. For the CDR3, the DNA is TGTGCCAGCAGTGAAGGAAGCGGGGCTACCTACGAGCAGTACTTC.

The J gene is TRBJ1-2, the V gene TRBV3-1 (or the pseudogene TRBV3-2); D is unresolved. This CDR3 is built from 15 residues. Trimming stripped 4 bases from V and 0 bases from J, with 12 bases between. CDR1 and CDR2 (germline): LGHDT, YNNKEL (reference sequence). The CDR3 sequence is CASSPGGVSNYGYTF. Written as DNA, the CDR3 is TGTGCCAGCAGCCCGGGAGGAGTATCTAACTATGGCTACACCTTC.

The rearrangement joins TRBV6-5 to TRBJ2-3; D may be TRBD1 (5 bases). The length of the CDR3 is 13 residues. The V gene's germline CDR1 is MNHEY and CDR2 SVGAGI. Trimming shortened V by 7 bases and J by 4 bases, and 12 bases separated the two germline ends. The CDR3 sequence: CASTSQGPDTQYF. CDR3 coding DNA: TGTGCCAGCACAAGCCAGGGTCCAGATACGCAGTATTTT.

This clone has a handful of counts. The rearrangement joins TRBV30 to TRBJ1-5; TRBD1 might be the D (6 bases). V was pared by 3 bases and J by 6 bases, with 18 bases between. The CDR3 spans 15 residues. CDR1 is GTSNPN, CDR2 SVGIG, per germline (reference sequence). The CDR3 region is CAWRGGPGAGQPQHF. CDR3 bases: TGTGCCTGGAGGGGCGGCCCAGGGGCTGGTCAGCCCCAGCATTTT.

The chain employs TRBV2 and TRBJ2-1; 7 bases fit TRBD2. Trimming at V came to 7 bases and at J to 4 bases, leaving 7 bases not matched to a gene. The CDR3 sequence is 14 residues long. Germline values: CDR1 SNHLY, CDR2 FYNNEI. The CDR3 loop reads CASTPQRGYNEQFF. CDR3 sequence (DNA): TGTGCCAGCACTCCTCAGCGGGGTTACAATGAGCAGTTCTTC.

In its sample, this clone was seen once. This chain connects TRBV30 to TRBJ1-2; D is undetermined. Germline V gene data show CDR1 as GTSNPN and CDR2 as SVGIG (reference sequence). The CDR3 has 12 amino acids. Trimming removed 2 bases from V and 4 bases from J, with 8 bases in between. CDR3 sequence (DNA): TGTGCCTGGAGTCGATACAGCTATGGCTACACCTTC. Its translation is CAWSRYSYGYTF.

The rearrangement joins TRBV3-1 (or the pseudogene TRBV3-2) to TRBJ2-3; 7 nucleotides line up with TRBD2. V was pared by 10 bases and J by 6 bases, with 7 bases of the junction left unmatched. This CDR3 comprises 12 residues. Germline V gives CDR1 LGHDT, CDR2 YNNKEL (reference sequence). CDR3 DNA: TGTGCCACCTCCCTGGGAGGGGATACGCAGTATTTT. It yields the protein CATSLGGDTQYF.